This T cell receptor (beta chain) was captured by sequencing in a study of response to subunit inactivated influenza vaccine. The CDR3 runs 16 residues. CDR1 and CDR2 from the germline V gene are MGHRA and YSYEKL. Between the trimmed V and J ends, which lost 0 bases and 5 bases, there was a span of 16 bases. In TCRdb, the RT-PCR reads were re-called with MiXCR into one record per CDR3 protein. The data hold 500,000 to 600,000 distinct CDR3 sequences, with over 9% observed a single time. The data were also submitted as part of a second study, on T cells expressing NK-cell markers. That investigation notes: What made the TCR beta cDNA was 5'RACE template switching with UMIs. The study found these clonotypes also leading the CD3+CD56-NKG2C+ fraction in a few donors. Whether expanded NKG2C-expressing T cell clones recognize HCMV is unknown.

The V gene is TRBV4-1, the J gene TRBJ2-5; D gene uncertain. The source material was PBMCs from blood, sampled on the day of vaccination. The source of this sequence is a man aged 45-60 years who received an inactivated influenza vaccine. The CDR3 DNA is TGCGCCAGCAGCCAAGATCTGGCGGAAGTCGGCGAGACCCAGTACTTC. It translates to CASSQDLAEVGETQYF.